Only a few counts were recorded for the clone carrying this TCR beta chain. As yet, its antigen is unknown. The CDR3 has 18 amino acids. Germline CDR1 KGHSH, CDR2 LQKENI. V was shortened by 1 base and J by 12 bases, with 28 bases between the two germline ends. These data come from a study of blood T cells in healthy people across ages. Then a second PCR, running about 6 to 12 cycles, was carried out with a sample-barcoded 5' primer and a J-beta primer mix. TCRdb reprocessed the 5' RACE reads with MiXCR, giving one entry per CDR3 protein. The sample holds 1 million or so distinct CDR3 sequences, under 45% seen once. Study findings and constraints: Researchers said unsorted PBMCs prevented a conclusive naive versus antigen-experienced comparison. More naive CD4+ cells and higher diversity were found in long-lived than in aged donors.

Sequenced input: blood. V and J are TRBV18 and TRBJ2-1; the D gene is possibly TRBD2 (6 bases). This receptor was obtained from a woman aged 55-70 years in good health. The CDR3: CASSPLSARLGLTSVQFF. CDR3 bases: TGTGCCAGCTCACCACTATCCGCGAGACTAGGATTAACGAGTGTGCAGTTCTTC.